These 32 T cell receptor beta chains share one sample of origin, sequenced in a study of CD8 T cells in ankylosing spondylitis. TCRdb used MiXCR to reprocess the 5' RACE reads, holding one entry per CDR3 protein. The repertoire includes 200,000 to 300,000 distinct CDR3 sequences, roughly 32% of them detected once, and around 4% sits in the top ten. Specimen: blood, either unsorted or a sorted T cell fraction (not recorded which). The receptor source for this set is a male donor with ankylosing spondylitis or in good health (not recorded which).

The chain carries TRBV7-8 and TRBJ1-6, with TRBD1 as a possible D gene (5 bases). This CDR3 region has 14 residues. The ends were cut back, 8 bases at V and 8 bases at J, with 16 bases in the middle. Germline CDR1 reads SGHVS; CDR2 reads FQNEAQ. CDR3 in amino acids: CASRDQGSHSPLHF. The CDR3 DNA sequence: TGTGCCAGCCGCGACCAGGGTAGCCATTCACCCCTCCACTTT. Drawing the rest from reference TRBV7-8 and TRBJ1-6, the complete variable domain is GAGVSQSPRYKVAKRGQDVALRCDPISGHVSLFWYQQALGQGPEFLTYFQNEAQLDKSGLPSDRFFAERPEGSVSTLKIQRTQQEDSAVYLCASRDQGSHSPLHFGNGTRLTVT.

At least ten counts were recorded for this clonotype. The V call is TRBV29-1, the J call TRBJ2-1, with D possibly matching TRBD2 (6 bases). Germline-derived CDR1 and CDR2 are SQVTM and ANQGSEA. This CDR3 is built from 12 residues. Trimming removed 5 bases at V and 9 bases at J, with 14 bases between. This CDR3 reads CSVSPGVGEQFF. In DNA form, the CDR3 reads TGCAGCGTTTCTCCGGGGGTCGGTGAGCAGTTCTTC.

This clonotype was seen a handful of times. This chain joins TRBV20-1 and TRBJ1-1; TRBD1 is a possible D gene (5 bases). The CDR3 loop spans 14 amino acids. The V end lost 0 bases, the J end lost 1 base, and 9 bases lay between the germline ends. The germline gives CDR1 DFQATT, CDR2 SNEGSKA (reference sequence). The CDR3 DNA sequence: TGCAGTGCTAGAGATCGTGGGGGGAACACTGAAGCTTTCTTT. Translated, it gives CSARDRGGNTEAFF.

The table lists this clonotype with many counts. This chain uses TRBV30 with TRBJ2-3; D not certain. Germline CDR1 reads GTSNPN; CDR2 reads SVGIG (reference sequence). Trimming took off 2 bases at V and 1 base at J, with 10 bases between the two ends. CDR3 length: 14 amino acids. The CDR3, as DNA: TGTGCCTGGAGTTTATCCGGGCGCACAGATACGCAGTATTTT. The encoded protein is CAWSLSGRTDTQYF.

The CDR3 coding sequence is TGTGCCTGGAAAGGGGGGCCTTACAATGAGCAGTTCTTC. It codes for CAWKGGPYNEQFF. The chain joins TRBV30 to TRBJ2-1, with D perhaps TRBD1 or TRBD2 (6 bases each). Germline CDR1 GTSNPN, CDR2 SVGIG (reference sequence). With 4 bases removed from V and 4 bases from J, the gap between germline ends came to 11 bases. The CDR3 runs 13 residues.

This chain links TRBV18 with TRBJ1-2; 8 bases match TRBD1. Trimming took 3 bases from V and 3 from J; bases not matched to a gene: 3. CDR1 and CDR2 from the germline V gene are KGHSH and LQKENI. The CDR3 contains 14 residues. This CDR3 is CASSPGQGYYGYTF. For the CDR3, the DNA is TGTGCCAGCTCACCTGGACAGGGCTACTATGGCTACACCTTC.

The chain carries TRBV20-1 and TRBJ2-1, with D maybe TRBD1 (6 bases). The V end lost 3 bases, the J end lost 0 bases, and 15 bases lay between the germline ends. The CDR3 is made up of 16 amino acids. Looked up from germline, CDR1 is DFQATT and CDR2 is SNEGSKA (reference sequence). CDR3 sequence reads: CSARALGGSSYNEQFF. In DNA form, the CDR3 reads TGCAGTGCTAGGGCCCTAGGGGGTTCCTCCTACAATGAGCAGTTCTTC.

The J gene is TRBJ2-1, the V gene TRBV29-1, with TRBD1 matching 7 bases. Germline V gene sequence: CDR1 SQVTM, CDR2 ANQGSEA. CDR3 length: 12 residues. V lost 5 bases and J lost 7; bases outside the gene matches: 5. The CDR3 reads CSVLTGTNEQFF. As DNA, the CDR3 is TGCAGCGTTTTGACAGGGACAAATGAGCAGTTCTTC.

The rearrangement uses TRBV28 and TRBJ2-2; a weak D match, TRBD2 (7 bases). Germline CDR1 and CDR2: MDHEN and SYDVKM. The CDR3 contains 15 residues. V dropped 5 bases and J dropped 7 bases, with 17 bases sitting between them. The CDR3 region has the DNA TGTGCCAGCAGTCTCCCCCGGGGGGCGAACGGGGAGCTGTTTTTT. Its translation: CASSLPRGANGELFF.

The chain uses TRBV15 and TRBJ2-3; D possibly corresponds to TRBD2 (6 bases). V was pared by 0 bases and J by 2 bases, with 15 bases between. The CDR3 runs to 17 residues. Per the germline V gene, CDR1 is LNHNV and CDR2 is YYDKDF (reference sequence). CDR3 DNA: TGTGCCACCAGCAGAGATCCAGGCGGGGTTTTCACAGATACGCAGTATTTT. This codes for CATSRDPGGVFTDTQYF.

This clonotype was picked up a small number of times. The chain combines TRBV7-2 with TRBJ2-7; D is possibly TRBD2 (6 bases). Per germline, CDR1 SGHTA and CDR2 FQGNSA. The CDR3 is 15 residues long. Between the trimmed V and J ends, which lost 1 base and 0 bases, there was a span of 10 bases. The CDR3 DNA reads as TGTGCCAGCAGCTTAGGCGGGACGGTCTCCTACGAGCAGTACTTC. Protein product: CASSLGGTVSYEQYF. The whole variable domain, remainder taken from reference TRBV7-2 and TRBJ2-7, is GAGVSQSPSNKVTEKGKDVELRCDPISGHTALYWYRQSLGQGLEFLIYFQGNSAPDKSGLPSDRFSAERTGGSVSTLTIQRTQQEDSAVYLCASSLGGTVSYEQYFGPGTRLTVT.

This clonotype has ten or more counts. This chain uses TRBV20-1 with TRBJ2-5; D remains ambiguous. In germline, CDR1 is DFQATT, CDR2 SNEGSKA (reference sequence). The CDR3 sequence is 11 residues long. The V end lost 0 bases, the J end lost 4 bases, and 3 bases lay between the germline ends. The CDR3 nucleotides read TGCAGTGCTAGAGATGGAGAGACCCAGTACTTC. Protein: CSARDGETQYF.

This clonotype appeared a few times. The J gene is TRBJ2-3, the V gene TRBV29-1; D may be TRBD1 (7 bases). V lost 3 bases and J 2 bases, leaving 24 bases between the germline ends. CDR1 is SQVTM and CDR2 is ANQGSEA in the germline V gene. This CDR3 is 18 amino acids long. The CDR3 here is CSVELGLTGEEHTDTQYF. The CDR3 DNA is TGCAGCGTTGAGCTGGGGCTAACAGGGGAGGAACACACAGATACGCAGTATTTT.

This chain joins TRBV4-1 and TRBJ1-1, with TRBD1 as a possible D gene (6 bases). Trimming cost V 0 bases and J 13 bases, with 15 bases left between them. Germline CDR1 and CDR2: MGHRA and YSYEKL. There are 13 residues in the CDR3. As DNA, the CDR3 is TGCGCCAGCAGCCAAGATCCGGCAGGGGACGGTTTCTTT. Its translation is CASSQDPAGDGFF.

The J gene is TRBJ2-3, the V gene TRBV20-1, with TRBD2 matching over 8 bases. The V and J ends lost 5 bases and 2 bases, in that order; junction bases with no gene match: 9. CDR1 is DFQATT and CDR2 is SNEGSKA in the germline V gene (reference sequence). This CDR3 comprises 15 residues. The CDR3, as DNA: TGCAGTGCTTACTCTGGACTAGCCTACACAGATACGCAGTATTTT. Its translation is CSAYSGLAYTDTQYF.

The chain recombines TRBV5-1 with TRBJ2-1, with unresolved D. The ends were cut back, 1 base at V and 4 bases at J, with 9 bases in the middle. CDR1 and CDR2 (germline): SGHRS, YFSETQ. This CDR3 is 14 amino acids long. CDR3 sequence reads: CASSLWSTYNEQFF. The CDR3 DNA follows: TGCGCCAGCAGCTTGTGGTCGACTTACAATGAGCAGTTCTTC.

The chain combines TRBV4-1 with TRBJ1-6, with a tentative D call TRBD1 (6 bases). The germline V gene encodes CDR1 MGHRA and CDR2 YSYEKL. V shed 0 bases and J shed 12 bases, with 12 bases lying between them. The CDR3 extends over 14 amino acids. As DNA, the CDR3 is TGCGCCAGCAGCCAAGATCGGGGGCGGGGACCCCTCCACTTT. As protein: CASSQDRGRGPLHF.

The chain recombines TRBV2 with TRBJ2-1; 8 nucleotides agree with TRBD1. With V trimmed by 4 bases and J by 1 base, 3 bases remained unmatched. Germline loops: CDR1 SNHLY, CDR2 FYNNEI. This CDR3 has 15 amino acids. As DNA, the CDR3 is TGTGCCAGCAGTGGAAGGACAGGGTCCTACAATGAGCAGTTCTTC. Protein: CASSGRTGSYNEQFF.

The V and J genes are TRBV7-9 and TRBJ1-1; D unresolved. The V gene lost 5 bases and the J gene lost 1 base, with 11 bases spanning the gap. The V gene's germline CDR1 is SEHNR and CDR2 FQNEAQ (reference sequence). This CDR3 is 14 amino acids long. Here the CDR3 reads CASSLGTRNTEAFF. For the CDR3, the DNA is TGTGCCAGCAGCCTCGGTACCCGGAACACTGAAGCTTTCTTT.

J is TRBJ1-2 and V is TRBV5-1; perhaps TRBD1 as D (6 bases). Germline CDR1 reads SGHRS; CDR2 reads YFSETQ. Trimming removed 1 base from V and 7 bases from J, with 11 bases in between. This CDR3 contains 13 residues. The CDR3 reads CASSLSGDTGYTF. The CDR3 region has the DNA TGCGCCAGCAGCTTGTCAGGGGATACTGGCTACACCTTC.

This CDR3 reads CASSPRTSGGARNEQFF. CDR3 DNA sequence: TGTGCCAGCAGTCCCCGGACTAGCGGGGGGGCCCGTAATGAGCAGTTCTTC. The chain recombines TRBV27 with TRBJ2-1, with 15 bases identical to TRBD2. V dropped 5 bases and J dropped 7; count of bases not matched to a gene: 9. This CDR3 is built from 17 residues. CDR1 MNHEY and CDR2 SMNVEV come from the germline V gene (reference sequence).

CDR3 bases: TGTGCCAGCAACAAAGGACAGTTGAACACTGAAGCTTTCTTT. This encodes CASNKGQLNTEAFF. J is TRBJ1-1 and V is TRBV6-1, with D perhaps TRBD1 (6 bases). V lost 7 bases, J lost 0 bases, and 12 bases lay in between. The CDR3 runs 14 residues. Germline V lookup: CDR1 MNHNS, CDR2 SASEGT.

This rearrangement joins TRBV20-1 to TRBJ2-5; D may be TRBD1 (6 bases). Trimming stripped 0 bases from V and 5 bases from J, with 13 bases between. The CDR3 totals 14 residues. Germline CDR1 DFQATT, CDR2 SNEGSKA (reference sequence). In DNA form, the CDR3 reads TGCAGTGCTAGAGAGGGATCGAGGGGGGAGACCCAGTACTTC. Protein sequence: CSAREGSRGETQYF.

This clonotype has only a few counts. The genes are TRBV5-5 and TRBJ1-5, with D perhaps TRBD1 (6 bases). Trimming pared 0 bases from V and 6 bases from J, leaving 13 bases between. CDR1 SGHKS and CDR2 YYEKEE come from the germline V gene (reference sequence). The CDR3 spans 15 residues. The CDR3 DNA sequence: TGTGCCAGCAGCTTGGGGGGGGGCGTGGGTCAGCCCCAGCATTTT. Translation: CASSLGGGVGQPQHF.

CDR3 nucleotide sequence: TGTGCCAGCAGCCAAGATTGGGGCCCCCTAAATGAGCAGTTCTTC. Translating gives CASSQDWGPLNEQFF. This chain joins TRBV4-2 and TRBJ2-1, with D tentatively TRBD1 (5 bases). Trimming took off 0 bases at V and 7 bases at J, with 13 bases between the two ends. Germline assignment: CDR1 LGHNA and CDR2 YNFKEQ. This CDR3 comprises 15 residues.

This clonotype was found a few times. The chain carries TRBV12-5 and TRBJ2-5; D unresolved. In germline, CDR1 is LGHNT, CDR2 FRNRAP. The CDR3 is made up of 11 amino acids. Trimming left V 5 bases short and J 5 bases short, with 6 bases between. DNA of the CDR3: TGTGCTAGTGGTCCCGGGGAGACCCAGTACTTC. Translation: CASGPGETQYF.

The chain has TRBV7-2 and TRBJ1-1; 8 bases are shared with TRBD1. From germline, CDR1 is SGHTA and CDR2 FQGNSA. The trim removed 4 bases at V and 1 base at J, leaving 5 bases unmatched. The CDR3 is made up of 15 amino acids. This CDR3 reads CASSWSGQGNTEAFF. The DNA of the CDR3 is TGTGCCAGCAGCTGGTCAGGACAGGGGAACACTGAAGCTTTCTTT. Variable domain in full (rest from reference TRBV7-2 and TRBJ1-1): GAGVSQSPSNKVTEKGKDVELRCDPISGHTALYWYRQSLGQGLEFLIYFQGNSAPDKSGLPSDRFSAERTGGSVSTLTIQRTQQEDSAVYLCASSWSGQGNTEAFFGQGTRLTVV.

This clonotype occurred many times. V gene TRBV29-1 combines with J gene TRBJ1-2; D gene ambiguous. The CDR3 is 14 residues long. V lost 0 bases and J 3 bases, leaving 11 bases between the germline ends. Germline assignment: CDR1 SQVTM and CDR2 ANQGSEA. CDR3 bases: TGCAGCGTTGAAGATCGATGGCAGCACTATGGCTACACCTTC. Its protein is CSVEDRWQHYGYTF.

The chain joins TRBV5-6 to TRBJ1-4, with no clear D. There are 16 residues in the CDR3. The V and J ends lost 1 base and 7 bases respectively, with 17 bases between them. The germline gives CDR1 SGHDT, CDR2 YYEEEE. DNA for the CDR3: TGTGCCAGCAGCTTGTGGGCAGGCCCTCGGGGTGAAAAACTGTTTTTT. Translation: CASSLWAGPRGEKLFF.

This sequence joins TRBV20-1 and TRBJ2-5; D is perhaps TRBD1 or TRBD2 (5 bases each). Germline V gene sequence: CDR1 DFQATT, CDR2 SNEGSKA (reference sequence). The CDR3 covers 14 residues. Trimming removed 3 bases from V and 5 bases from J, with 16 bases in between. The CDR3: CSASVGTRRETQYF. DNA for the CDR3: TGCAGTGCTAGCGTCGGGACCCGACGGGAGACCCAGTACTTC.

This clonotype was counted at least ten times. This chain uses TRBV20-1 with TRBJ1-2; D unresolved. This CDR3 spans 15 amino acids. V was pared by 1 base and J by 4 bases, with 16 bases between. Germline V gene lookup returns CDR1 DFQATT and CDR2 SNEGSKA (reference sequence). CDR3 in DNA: TGCAGTGCTAGAGGTCTTAAGACGACTCCCTATGGCTACACCTTC. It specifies CSARGLKTTPYGYTF.

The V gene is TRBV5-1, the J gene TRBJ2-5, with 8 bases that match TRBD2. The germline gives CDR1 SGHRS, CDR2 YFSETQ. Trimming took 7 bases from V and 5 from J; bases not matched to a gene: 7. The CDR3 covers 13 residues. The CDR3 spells CASAGGGRETQYF. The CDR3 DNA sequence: TGCGCCAGCGCGGGGGGCGGACGGGAGACCCAGTACTTC.